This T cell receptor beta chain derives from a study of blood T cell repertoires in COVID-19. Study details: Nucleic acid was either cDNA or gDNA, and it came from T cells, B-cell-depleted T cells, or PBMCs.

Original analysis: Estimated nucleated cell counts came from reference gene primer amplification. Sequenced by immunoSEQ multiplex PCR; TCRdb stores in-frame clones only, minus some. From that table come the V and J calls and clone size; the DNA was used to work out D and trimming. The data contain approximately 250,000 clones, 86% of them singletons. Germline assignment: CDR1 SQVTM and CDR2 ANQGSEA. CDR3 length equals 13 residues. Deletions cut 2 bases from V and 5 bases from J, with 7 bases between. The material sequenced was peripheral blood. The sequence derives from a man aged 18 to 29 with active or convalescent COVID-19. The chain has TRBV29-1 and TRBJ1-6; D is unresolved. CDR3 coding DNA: TGCAGCGTTGAATTGAGTAATAATTCACCCCTCCACTTT. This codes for CSVELSNNSPLHF.